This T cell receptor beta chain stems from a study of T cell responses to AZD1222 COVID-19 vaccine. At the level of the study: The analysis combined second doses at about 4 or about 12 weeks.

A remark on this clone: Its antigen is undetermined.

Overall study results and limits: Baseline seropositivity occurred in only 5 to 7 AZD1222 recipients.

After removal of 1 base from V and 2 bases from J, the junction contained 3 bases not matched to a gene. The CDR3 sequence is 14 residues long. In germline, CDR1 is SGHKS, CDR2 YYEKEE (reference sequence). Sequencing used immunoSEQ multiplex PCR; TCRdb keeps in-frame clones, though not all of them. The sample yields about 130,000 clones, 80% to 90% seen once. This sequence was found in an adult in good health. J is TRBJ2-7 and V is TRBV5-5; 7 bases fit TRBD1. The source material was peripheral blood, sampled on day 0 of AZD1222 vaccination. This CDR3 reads CASSLRDRAYEQYF. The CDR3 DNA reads TGTGCCAGCAGCTTGAGAGACAGGGCCTACGAGCAGTACTTC.